The clone carrying this TCR beta chain was found many times. What it binds is unknown. The germline gives CDR1 SGHNT, CDR2 YYREEE (reference sequence). The CDR3 has 16 amino acids. The V end lost 2 bases, the J end lost 8 bases, and 22 bases lay between the germline ends. This record comes from a study of T cell repertoires in cytomegalovirus infection. TCRdb independently ran MiXCR on the reads; one entry per CDR3 protein. This table has about 830,000 distinct CDR3 sequences, approximately 29% appearing once. The gene calls are TRBV5-4 and TRBJ1-2; TRBD1 is a possible D gene (5 bases). The sequence came from a human donor in good health (CMV status not recorded). Some clones in this sample may be carry-over from other donors' samples. Source: cultured CD8+ T cells from PBMCs, taken from culture after CMV antigen stimulation. DNA for the CDR3: TGTGCCAGCAGCTTTTATTATCCCATCCGGGACGAGGGCTACACCTTC. Its translation: CASSFYYPIRDEGYTF.